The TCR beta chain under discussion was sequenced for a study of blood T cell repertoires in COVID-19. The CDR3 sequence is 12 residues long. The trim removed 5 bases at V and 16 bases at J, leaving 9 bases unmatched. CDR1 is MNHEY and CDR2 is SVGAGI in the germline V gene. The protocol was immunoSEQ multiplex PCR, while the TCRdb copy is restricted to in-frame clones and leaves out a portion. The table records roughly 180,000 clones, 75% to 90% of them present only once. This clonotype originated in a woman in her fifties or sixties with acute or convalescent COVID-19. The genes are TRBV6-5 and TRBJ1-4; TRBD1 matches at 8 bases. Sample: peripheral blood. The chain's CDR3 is CASSIYGQGSFF. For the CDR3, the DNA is TGTGCCAGCAGTATTTATGGACAGGGTTCGTTTTTT.